What follows is one TCR beta chain and its context. Its antigen remains unknown. Pregnant or lactating patients were excluded, as were those with uncontrolled infection or other autoimmune disease. Germline CDR1 is DFQATT and CDR2 is SNEGSKA (reference sequence). The CDR3 covers 16 residues. Trimming took 6 bases from V and 4 from J, leaving 22 bases between them. Template material for amplifying TCR beta CDR3 regions consisted of RNA transcripts. When the TCR CDR3 underwent first-round RT-PCR, the HTBI primer set was used. TCRdb re-called the multiplex PCR reads with MiXCR, one entry per CDR3 protein. This repertoire shows about 360,000 distinct CDR3 sequences, about 13% found once; its top ten account for around 21%. The data stem from a study of T cells in Graves' hyperthyroidism and ophthalmopathy. Findings and limits, study-wide: The model predicted ophthalmopathy a median roughly six months before onset.

The receptor was isolated from a man aged 25-45 years with Graves' hyperthyroidism that later progressed to Graves' ophthalmopathy. Sequencing used blood. The chain recombines TRBV20-1 with TRBJ1-3; TRBD1 might be the D (6 bases). In nucleotides, the CDR3 is TGCAGTGCCCACCGGAGGGGGGTAAGGCCGGGAAACACCATATATTTT. This sequence encodes CSAHRRGVRPGNTIYF.